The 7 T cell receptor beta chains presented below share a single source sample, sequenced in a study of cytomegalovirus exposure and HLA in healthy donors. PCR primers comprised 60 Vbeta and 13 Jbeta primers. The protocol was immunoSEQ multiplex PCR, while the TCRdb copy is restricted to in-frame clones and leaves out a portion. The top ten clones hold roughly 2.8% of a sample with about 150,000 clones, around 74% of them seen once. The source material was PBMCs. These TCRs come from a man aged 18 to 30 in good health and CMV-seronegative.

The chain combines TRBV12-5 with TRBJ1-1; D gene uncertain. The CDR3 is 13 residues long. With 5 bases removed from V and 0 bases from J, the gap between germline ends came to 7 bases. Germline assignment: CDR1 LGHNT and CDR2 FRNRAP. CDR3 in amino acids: CASGLEVNTEAFF. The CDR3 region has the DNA TGTGCTAGTGGTCTCGAGGTGAACACTGAAGCTTTCTTT.

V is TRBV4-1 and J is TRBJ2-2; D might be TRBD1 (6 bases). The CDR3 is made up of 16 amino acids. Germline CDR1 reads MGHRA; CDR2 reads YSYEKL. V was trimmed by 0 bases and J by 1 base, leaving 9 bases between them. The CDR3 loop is CASSQDQGRNTGELFF. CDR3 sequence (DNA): TGCGCCAGCAGCCAAGACCAGGGGAGGAACACCGGGGAGCTGTTTTTT.

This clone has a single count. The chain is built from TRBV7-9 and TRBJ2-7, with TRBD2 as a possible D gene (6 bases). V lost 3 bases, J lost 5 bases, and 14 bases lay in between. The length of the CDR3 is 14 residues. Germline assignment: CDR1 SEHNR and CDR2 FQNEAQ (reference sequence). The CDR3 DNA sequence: TGTGCCAGCAGCTTCCGCGGAGGGGTGGACGAGCAGTACGTC. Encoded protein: CASSFRGGVDEQYV.

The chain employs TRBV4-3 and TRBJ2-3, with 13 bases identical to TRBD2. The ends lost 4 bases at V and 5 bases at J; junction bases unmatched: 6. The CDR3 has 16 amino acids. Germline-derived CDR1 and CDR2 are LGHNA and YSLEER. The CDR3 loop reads CASSPGTSGVGDTQYF. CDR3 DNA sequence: TGCGCCAGCAGCCCTGGGACTAGCGGGGTGGGAGATACGCAGTATTTT.

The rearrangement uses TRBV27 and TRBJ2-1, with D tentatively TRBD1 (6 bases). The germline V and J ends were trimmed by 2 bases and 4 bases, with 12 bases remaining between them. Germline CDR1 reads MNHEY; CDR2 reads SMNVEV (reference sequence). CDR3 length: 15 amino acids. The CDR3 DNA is TGTGCCAGCAGTTTACAGGGGCTCGAATACAATGAGCAGTTCTTC. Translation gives CASSLQGLEYNEQFF.

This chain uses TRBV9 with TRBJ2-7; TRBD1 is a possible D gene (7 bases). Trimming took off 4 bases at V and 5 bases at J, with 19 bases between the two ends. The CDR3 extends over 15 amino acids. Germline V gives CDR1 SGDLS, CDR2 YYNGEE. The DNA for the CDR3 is TGTGCCAGCAGCCCCCAGGAGGGGGCAAAGGACGAGCAGTACTTC. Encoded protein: CASSPQEGAKDEQYF.

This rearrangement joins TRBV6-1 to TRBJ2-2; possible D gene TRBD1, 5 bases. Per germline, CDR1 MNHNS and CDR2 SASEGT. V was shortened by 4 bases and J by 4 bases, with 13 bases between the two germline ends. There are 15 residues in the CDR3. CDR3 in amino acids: CASSVRQGGTGELFF. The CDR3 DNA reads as TGTGCCAGCAGTGTTCGGCAGGGCGGCACCGGGGAGCTGTTTTTT.